The 25 T cell receptor beta chains listed next were all sequenced from one sample in a study of blood T cell repertoires in COVID-19. Assay used: immunoSEQ multiplex PCR; TCRdb lists only in-frame clones, some missing. The sample holds some 130,000 clones; 80% to 90% are singletons and the top ten take about 4.4%. Sequenced material: PBMCs or T cells enriched from blood (not recorded which). These receptors originate from a man aged 50 to 60 who had recovered from COVID-19.

The chain is built from TRBV6-2 or TRBV6-3 and TRBJ1-1; D gene uncertain. CDR1 and CDR2 from the germline V gene are MNHEY and SVGEGT. V lost 4 bases and J 6 bases, leaving 12 bases between the germline ends. The CDR3 consists of 13 residues. CDR3 DNA sequence: TGTGCCAGCAGTTCGGCCCAGCGGGCTGAAGCTTTCTTT. Amino acid sequence: CASSSAQRAEAFF.

This chain uses TRBV5-1 with TRBJ2-5, with a possible D match to TRBD1 (6 bases). CDR1 and CDR2 (germline): SGHRS, YFSETQ. V lost 6 bases and J 1 base, leaving 10 bases between the germline ends. The CDR3 length is 13 residues. CDR3 amino acids: CASTRDTQETQYF. CDR3 coding DNA: TGCGCCAGCACACGGGACACCCAAGAGACCCAGTACTTC.

This clone was recorded a few times. This chain joins TRBV19 and TRBJ2-5; 9 nucleotides align to TRBD1. Germline V gene lookup returns CDR1 LNHDA and CDR2 SQIVND (reference sequence). J lost 5 bases, V lost 5 bases, and 3 bases had no gene match. The CDR3 sequence is 13 residues long. The CDR3 DNA sequence: TGTGCCAGTAGTGGACAGGGGAGGGAGACCCAGTACTTC. Translated, it gives CASSGQGRETQYF.

This clone was counted only a few times. The chain recombines TRBV12-3 or TRBV12-4 with TRBJ2-7; 7 nucleotides align to TRBD1. V dropped 3 bases and J dropped 6; count of bases not matched to a gene: 2. The CDR3 runs 12 residues. This CDR3 is CASSFAGGEQYV. CDR3 in DNA: TGTGCCAGCAGTTTTGCAGGGGGCGAGCAGTACGTC.

The rearrangement uses TRBV27 and TRBJ1-3; perhaps TRBD1 as D (6 bases). The ends were cut back, 3 bases at V and 0 bases at J, with 9 bases in the middle. The CDR3 runs 15 residues. Germline CDR1 reads MNHEY; CDR2 reads SMNVEV (reference sequence). The CDR3 here is CASSLDRSSGNTIYF. DNA of the CDR3: TGTGCCAGCAGTTTGGACAGATCCTCTGGAAACACCATATATTTT.

V is TRBV7-9 and J is TRBJ1-6; a possible D gene is TRBD1 (6 bases). Germline CDR1 and CDR2: SEHNR and FQNEAQ (reference sequence). The CDR3 spans 15 residues. With 3 bases removed from V and 7 bases from J, the gap between germline ends came to 13 bases. CDR3 region: CASSFLGASNSPLHF. The CDR3 coding sequence is TGTGCCAGCAGCTTCCTGGGGGCCAGCAATTCACCCCTCCACTTT.

This clone showed up many times. The rearrangement joins TRBV28 to TRBJ2-7, with 7 bases identical to TRBD1. The CDR3 consists of 14 residues. The ends lost 5 bases at V and 6 bases at J; junction bases unmatched: 10. Germline assignment: CDR1 MDHEN and CDR2 SYDVKM. The CDR3 nucleotides are TGTGCCAGCAGTCCAGACAGGGAATTTGGCGAGCAGTACGTC. Translation gives CASSPDREFGEQYV.

This chain connects TRBV9 to TRBJ2-3; 13 nucleotides line up with TRBD2. The CDR3 covers 18 residues. Germline V lookup: CDR1 SGDLS, CDR2 YYNGEE. The V gene end was trimmed by 3 bases and the J gene end by 0 bases; junction bases not matched to a gene: 7. In DNA form, the CDR3 reads TGTGCCAGCAGCGGTCGGACTAGCGGGAGATGGAGCACAGATACGCAGTATTTT. Amino acids: CASSGRTSGRWSTDTQYF.

V usage is TRBV18 and J usage is TRBJ2-6; D possibly corresponds to TRBD2 (6 bases). In germline, CDR1 is KGHSH, CDR2 LQKENI. Between the trimmed V and J ends, which lost 3 bases and 0 bases, there was a span of 15 bases. The length of the CDR3 is 18 residues. CDR3 loop: CASSPPGLRLSGANVLTF. The CDR3 coding sequence is TGTGCCAGCTCACCTCCGGGACTCAGACTCTCTGGGGCCAACGTCCTGACTTTC.

This clone was detected once. The gene calls are TRBV28 and TRBJ2-2; 8 positions agree with TRBD1. CDR3 length equals 17 residues. Germline loops: CDR1 MDHEN, CDR2 SYDVKM. With 6 bases clipped from V and 3 bases from J, the junction kept 12 bases outside the gene matches. This CDR3 reads CASRFTLGTGDTGELFF. CDR3 sequence (DNA): TGTGCCAGCAGGTTCACCCTCGGGACAGGTGACACCGGGGAGCTGTTTTTT.

The chain uses TRBV28 and TRBJ1-4; no clear D. CDR1 is MDHEN and CDR2 is SYDVKM in the germline V gene. Trimming pared 3 bases from V and 6 bases from J, leaving 8 bases between. The CDR3 loop spans 13 amino acids. In DNA, the CDR3 is TGTGCCAGCAGTTTTTTGCGCGATGAAAAACTGTTTTTT. Protein product: CASSFLRDEKLFF.

The rearrangement uses TRBV7-3 and TRBJ2-2, with 12 bases identical to TRBD2. CDR1 and CDR2 (germline): SGHTA, FQGTGA. The ends lost 5 bases at V and 5 bases at J; junction bases unmatched: 12. The CDR3 is 18 amino acids. CDR3 in amino acids: CASSGGLAGIRGTGELFF. As DNA, the CDR3 is TGTGCCAGCAGCGGCGGACTAGCGGGGATCCGAGGAACCGGGGAGCTGTTTTTT.

This chain joins TRBV3-1 (or the pseudogene TRBV3-2) and TRBJ1-1; 7 bases match TRBD1. The CDR3 sequence is 16 residues long. Trimming at V came to 1 base and at J to 2 bases, leaving 7 bases not matched to a gene. Germline lookup yields CDR1 LGHDT and CDR2 YNNKEL (reference sequence). This CDR3 is CASSQGIGGENTEAFF. CDR3 bases: TGTGCCAGCAGCCAAGGTATAGGGGGCGAAAACACTGAAGCTTTCTTT.

The chain links TRBV9 to TRBJ2-3; 7 bases fit TRBD1. The V gene's germline CDR1 is SGDLS and CDR2 YYNGEE. The CDR3 has 14 amino acids. J gave up 3 bases and V 2 bases, and 3 bases lay outside the gene matches. CDR3 bases: TGTGCCAGCAGCGTTTGGGACAGTACAGATACGCAGTATTTT. Translated, it gives CASSVWDSTDTQYF.

The chain uses TRBV27 and TRBJ1-5, with 12 positions matching TRBD1. The V gene end was trimmed by 6 bases and the J gene end by 6 bases; junction bases not matched to a gene: 6. This CDR3 spans 15 amino acids. Germline lookup yields CDR1 MNHEY and CDR2 SMNVEV (reference sequence). CDR3 sequence: CASSTGQGASQPQHF. DNA of the CDR3: TGTGCCAGCAGCACGGGACAGGGGGCCTCTCAGCCCCAGCATTTT.

The V call is TRBV24-1, the J call TRBJ2-6, with 7 bases matching TRBD1. From germline, CDR1 is KGHDR and CDR2 SFDVKD. There are 16 residues in the CDR3. The J segment lost 4 bases and the V segment lost 7 bases, leaving 9 bases of the junction unmatched. CDR3 region: CATSVNRGGGANVLTF. CDR3 DNA: TGTGCCACCAGCGTCAACAGGGGTGGAGGGGCCAACGTCCTGACTTTC.

This clone was recorded once. The genes are TRBV5-4 and TRBJ2-2; 7 bases are a match to TRBD1. This CDR3 is 15 amino acids long. Germline V gene sequence: CDR1 SGHNT, CDR2 YYREEE (reference sequence). V lost 6 bases, J lost 1 base, and 6 bases stayed unmatched. Here the CDR3 reads CASTLRQGNTGELFF. In DNA, the CDR3 is TGTGCCAGCACCCTAAGACAGGGGAACACCGGGGAGCTGTTTTTT.

The rearrangement links TRBV18 to TRBJ1-3, with D perhaps TRBD1 (6 bases). The germline V gene encodes CDR1 KGHSH and CDR2 LQKENI. The CDR3 has 15 amino acids. Deletions cut 1 base from V and 4 bases from J, with 11 bases between. The CDR3 nucleotides are TGTGCCAGCTCACCACAGGGACAACGAGGAAACACCATATATTTT. Its protein product is CASSPQGQRGNTIYF.

This clone was counted a single time. This chain connects TRBV5-1 to TRBJ2-2; D is unresolved. Trimming took off 5 bases at V and 3 bases at J, with 20 bases between the two ends. In germline, CDR1 is SGHRS, CDR2 YFSETQ. This CDR3 is 17 amino acids long. The CDR3 DNA sequence: TGCGCCAGCAGTTTCCTTTCTACCTCGATTGACACCGGGGAGCTGTTTTTT. Amino acid sequence: CASSFLSTSIDTGELFF.

The rearrangement uses TRBV18 and TRBJ2-3, with TRBD1 as a possible D gene (5 bases). The CDR3 covers 15 residues. V lost 2 bases, J lost 1 base, and 10 bases lay in between. CDR1 is KGHSH, CDR2 LQKENI, per germline. CDR3 nucleotide sequence: TGTGCCAGCTCACCAGGACATGTCGGCACAGATACGCAGTATTTT. It yields the protein CASSPGHVGTDTQYF.

CDR3 in amino acids: CASSKGTGWNTEAFF. The CDR3 DNA reads as TGTGCCAGCAGCAAAGGGACAGGGTGGAACACTGAAGCTTTCTTT. The chain joins TRBV5-4 to TRBJ1-1; 9 nucleotides align to TRBD1. CDR1 is SGHNT, CDR2 YYREEE, per germline (reference sequence). There are 15 residues in the CDR3. V lost 4 bases and J lost 1; bases outside the gene matches: 5.

The chain links TRBV7-3 to TRBJ2-3; 10 bases are a match to TRBD2. V lost 5 bases and J lost 4; bases outside the gene matches: 9. Germline CDR1 is SGHTA and CDR2 is FQGTGA. The CDR3 has 16 amino acids. In DNA, the CDR3 is TGTGCCAGCAGCCCATTAGCGGGGGGAGTTGCAGATACGCAGTATTTT. Translated, it gives CASSPLAGGVADTQYF.

V gene TRBV5-8 combines with J gene TRBJ1-5, with D possibly matching TRBD1 (6 bases). CDR3 length: 17 amino acids. Germline V CDR1 and CDR2: SGHTS, YDEGEE. The germline V and J ends were trimmed by 1 base and 4 bases, with 18 bases remaining between them. CDR3 sequence: CASSLRGGTLRNQPQHF. The CDR3 bases are TGTGCCAGCAGCTTGAGAGGGGGAACGTTAAGGAATCAGCCCCAGCATTTT.

The chain links TRBV19 to TRBJ2-1; 7 nucleotides line up with TRBD1. Germline V gives CDR1 LNHDA, CDR2 SQIVND (reference sequence). The V and J ends lost 5 bases and 8 bases, in that order; junction bases with no gene match: 12. The CDR3 covers 15 residues. The CDR3 nucleotides read TGTGCCAGTAGTGGCAGGGGGAGCATTATATATGAGCAGTTCTTC. Protein sequence: CASSGRGSIIYEQFF.

This clone is a singleton in its sample. The V gene is TRBV18, the J gene TRBJ1-1, with unresolved D. V was trimmed by 0 bases and J by 0 bases, leaving 11 bases between them. This CDR3 contains 16 residues. Germline V gene data show CDR1 as KGHSH and CDR2 as LQKENI. CDR3 region: CASSPPGGRMNTEAFF. The CDR3 nucleotides are TGTGCCAGCTCACCACCTGGAGGAAGGATGAACACTGAAGCTTTCTTT. The full variable domain, completed using reference TRBV18 and TRBJ1-1, is NAGVMQNPRHLVRRRGQEARLRCSPMKGHSHVYWYRQLPEEGLKFMVYLQKENIIDESGMPKERFSAEFPKEGPSILRIQQVVRGDSAAYFCASSPPGGRMNTEAFFGQGTRLTVV.